These 16 T cell receptor beta chains originate from one sample sequenced in a study of OX40 agonist ivuxolimab in advanced cancers. TCRdb keeps only in-frame clones here, not all; method: immunoSEQ multiplex PCR. Here the sample spans under 100,000 clones, around 89% being singletons. The sequencing used CD4+ or CD8+ T cells sorted from blood, collected in a trial of the OX40 agonist ivuxolimab. These receptor sequences come from an adult with an advanced solid tumor such as melanoma, head and neck, liver or kidney cancer.

The gene calls are TRBV5-5 and TRBJ1-5, with unresolved D. The CDR3 extends over 13 amino acids. V lost 3 bases, J lost 5 bases, and 9 bases lay in between. CDR1 is SGHKS and CDR2 is YYEKEE in the germline V gene (reference sequence). As DNA, the CDR3 is TGTGCCAGCAGCTACGAGCCCGATCAGCCCCAGCATTTT. Translation: CASSYEPDQPQHF.

The chain carries TRBV2 and TRBJ1-5; D call uncertain. The CDR3 contains 11 residues. V shed 8 bases and J shed 11 bases, with 13 bases lying between them. Germline V gene data show CDR1 as SNHLY and CDR2 as FYNNEI. The CDR3 is CASAESGTQHF. The CDR3 DNA follows: TGTGCCAGCGCCGAATCCGGGACCCAGCATTTT.

V is TRBV7-9 and J is TRBJ2-4; no firm D call. This CDR3 has 13 amino acids. Germline V gives CDR1 SEHNR, CDR2 FQNEAQ (reference sequence). V lost 5 bases, J lost 1 base, and 6 bases lay in between. CDR3 DNA sequence: TGTGCCAGCAGCCCCTGGGCCAAAAACATTCAGTACTTC. Protein sequence: CASSPWAKNIQYF.

This chain links TRBV2 with TRBJ2-6; the D is unclear. Trimming cost V 6 bases and J 4 bases, with 13 bases left between them. This CDR3 is 15 amino acids long. The germline V gene encodes CDR1 SNHLY and CDR2 FYNNEI. DNA of the CDR3: TGTGCCAGCAGCCTACTACCGTCCGGGGCCAACGTCCTGACTTTC. It encodes CASSLLPSGANVLTF.

With regard to this clone: The limits of the CDR3 on the DNA are not certain, so only TCRdb's listed CDR3 is given. CDR3 region: CSVRARGFDTEAFF. The V and J genes are TRBV29-1 and TRBJ1-1; the listed D gene, TRBD1, was not tested against the DNA. Germline V lookup: CDR1 SQVTM, CDR2 ANQGSEA. The CDR3 is 14 residues long, ends included.

The V and J genes are TRBV30 and TRBJ2-3, with TRBD2 as a possible D gene (6 bases). Germline CDR1 and CDR2: GTSNPN and SVGIG (reference sequence). V was pared by 0 bases and J by 0 bases, with 10 bases between. The CDR3 runs to 15 residues. The CDR3 DNA is TGTGCCTGGAGTGTACTTGGAGGGAGCACAGATACGCAGTATTTT. This encodes CAWSVLGGSTDTQYF.

The chain recombines TRBV6-6 with TRBJ1-1, with no clear D. The V and J ends lost 8 bases and 6 bases respectively, with 16 bases between them. In germline, CDR1 is MNHNY, CDR2 SVGAGI (reference sequence). The CDR3 contains 13 residues. The CDR3 spells CASGPLVGSEAFF. CDR3 DNA: TGTGCCAGCGGCCCTCTTGTGGGGTCTGAAGCTTTCTTT.

The chain couples TRBV28 to TRBJ1-5; D gene unclear. The CDR3 runs 14 residues. The germline V gene has CDR1 MDHEN and CDR2 SYDVKM. Trimming cost V 3 bases and J 7 bases, with 13 bases left between them. CDR3 loop: CASSFQGARQPQHF. In DNA form, the CDR3 reads TGTGCCAGCAGTTTTCAAGGAGCTCGACAGCCCCAGCATTTT.

CDR3 nucleotides: TGTGCCAGCAGCTTAAGTGGTTCCACCGGGGAGCTGTTTTTT. This gives the protein CASSLSGSTGELFF. The chain recombines TRBV7-9 with TRBJ2-2; D is uncertain. Germline-derived CDR1 and CDR2 are SEHNR and FQNEAQ (reference sequence). This CDR3 comprises 14 residues. Trimming cost V 2 bases and J 4 bases, with 8 bases left between them. The full variable domain, with the rest looked up from reference TRBV7-9 and TRBJ2-2, is DTGVSQNPRHKITKRGQNVTFRCDPISEHNRLYWYRQTLGQGPEFLTYFQNEAQLEKSRLLSDRFSAERPKGSFSTLEIQRTEQGDSAMYLCASSLSGSTGELFFGEGSRLTVL.

This clone showed up just once. This chain links TRBV4-1 with TRBJ1-2; possible D gene TRBD1, 5 bases. Trimming shortened V by 1 base and J by 8 bases, and 17 bases separated the two germline ends. The V gene's germline CDR1 is MGHRA and CDR2 YSYEKL. The CDR3 is 15 amino acids. The CDR3 region is CASSQGPDTNWGYTF. The CDR3 DNA reads TGCGCCAGCAGCCAAGGACCGGACACCAATTGGGGCTACACCTTC.

J is TRBJ1-1 and V is TRBV5-4; a possible D gene is TRBD1 (5 bases). Germline assignment: CDR1 SGHNT and CDR2 YYREEE (reference sequence). Trimming left V 4 bases short and J 0 bases short, with 13 bases between. The length of the CDR3 is 15 residues. The CDR3 region is CASSPPGGMNTEAFF. The CDR3 region has the DNA TGTGCCAGCAGCCCCCCGGGGGGTATGAACACTGAAGCTTTCTTT.

The V and J genes are TRBV5-1 and TRBJ2-3; a weak D match, TRBD1 (6 bases). Germline assignment: CDR1 SGHRS and CDR2 YFSETQ. V dropped 5 bases and J dropped 2 bases, with 12 bases sitting between them. The CDR3 has 14 amino acids. CDR3 bases: TGCGCCAGCAGTAATACAGGGACCACAGATACGCAGTATTTT. Amino acid sequence: CASSNTGTTDTQYF.

This clone has a single count. The V call is TRBV7-7, the J call TRBJ2-5, with 11 bases lining up with TRBD2. J was trimmed by 9 bases and V by 4 bases; bases with no gene match: 16. Germline V gene data show CDR1 as SSHAT and CDR2 as FNYEAQ (reference sequence). CDR3 size: 17 residues. CDR3 nucleotide sequence: TGTGCCAGCAGCTCAACCCGGACTAGCGGGCTCTCCGGGGCCCAGTACTTC. Translating it yields CASSSTRTSGLSGAQYF. Combining the CDR3 with reference TRBV7-7 and TRBJ2-5 gives the whole variable domain GAGVSQSPRYKVTKRGQDVTLRCDPISSHATLYWYQQALGQGPEFLTYFNYEAQPDKSGLPSDRFSAERPEGSISTLTIQRTEQRDSAMYRCASSSTRTSGLSGAQYFGPGTRLLVL.

This clone was detected only once. This rearrangement joins TRBV6-5 to TRBJ2-3, with D perhaps TRBD1 (6 bases). Trimming took 6 bases from V and 1 from J, leaving 14 bases between them. Germline CDR1 reads MNHEY; CDR2 reads SVGAGI. CDR3 size: 15 residues. CDR3 DNA sequence: TGTGCCAGCAGCCCCGCAGGGGTGGGCACAGATACGCAGTATTTT. Translating gives CASSPAGVGTDTQYF.

The chain recombines TRBV27 with TRBJ1-3, with a weak D call TRBD1 (6 bases). The CDR3 spans 14 residues. The germline V gene encodes CDR1 MNHEY and CDR2 SMNVEV (reference sequence). V was trimmed by 6 bases and J by 2 bases, leaving 11 bases between them. The CDR3 spells CASSAQGTGNTIYF. DNA for the CDR3: TGTGCCAGCAGCGCACAGGGAACTGGAAACACCATATATTTT.

The gene calls are TRBV18 and TRBJ1-6; tentative D call: TRBD1 (5 bases). CDR1 and CDR2 from the germline V gene are KGHSH and LQKENI. The CDR3 covers 15 residues. Between the trimmed V and J ends, which lost 6 bases and 3 bases, there was a span of 12 bases. In DNA, the CDR3 is TGTGCCAGCTCCCCCGCGGGGCTCTATAATTCACCCCTCCACTTT. Translating gives CASSPAGLYNSPLHF.